This T cell receptor (beta chain) was identified in a study of OX40 agonist ivuxolimab in advanced cancers. The table came from immunoSEQ multiplex PCR; TCRdb's copy has only in-frame clones and leaves some out. Here the sample spans 39,000 or so clones, 92% being singletons. The CDR3 covers 15 residues. The germline V gene has CDR1 MDHEN and CDR2 SYDVKM. Trimming left V 8 bases short and J 4 bases short, with 17 bases between. Only one count was recorded for this clone. The sample here was CD4+ or CD8+ T cells sorted from blood, taken in a trial of the OX40 agonist ivuxolimab. The clonotype originates from an adult with an advanced solid tumor such as melanoma, head and neck, liver or kidney cancer. The gene calls are TRBV28 and TRBJ2-2; the D gene is possibly TRBD2 (5 bases). DNA for the CDR3: TGTGCCAGCGCACTGGTATTGGCGGGCACCGGGGAGCTGTTTTTT. Translating gives CASALVLAGTGELFF.